This TCR beta chain was captured by sequencing in a study of blood T cell repertoires in COVID-19. About the study: Some COVID-19 samples were acute and others convalescent; all came from the United States, Italy and Spain. PBMCs, B-cell-depleted T cells, or T cells provided the cDNA or gDNA that made up the material.

Measured with immunoSEQ multiplex PCR; TCRdb has only the in-frame clones, and not every one. The table lists approximately 46,000 clones, about 85% of them singletons. Per germline, CDR1 SGDLS and CDR2 YYNGEE. Trimming pared 0 bases from V and 7 bases from J, leaving 14 bases between. This CDR3 is built from 14 residues. This clonotype originated in a human donor in a cohort sampled during active COVID-19. The rearrangement uses TRBV9 and TRBJ2-7; a weak D match, TRBD2 (5 bases). What was sequenced was peripheral blood. Written as DNA, the CDR3 is TGTGCCAGCAGCGTAGAGGTAGGCGGGTGGGAGCAGTACTTC. Translated, it gives CASSVEVGGWEQYF.